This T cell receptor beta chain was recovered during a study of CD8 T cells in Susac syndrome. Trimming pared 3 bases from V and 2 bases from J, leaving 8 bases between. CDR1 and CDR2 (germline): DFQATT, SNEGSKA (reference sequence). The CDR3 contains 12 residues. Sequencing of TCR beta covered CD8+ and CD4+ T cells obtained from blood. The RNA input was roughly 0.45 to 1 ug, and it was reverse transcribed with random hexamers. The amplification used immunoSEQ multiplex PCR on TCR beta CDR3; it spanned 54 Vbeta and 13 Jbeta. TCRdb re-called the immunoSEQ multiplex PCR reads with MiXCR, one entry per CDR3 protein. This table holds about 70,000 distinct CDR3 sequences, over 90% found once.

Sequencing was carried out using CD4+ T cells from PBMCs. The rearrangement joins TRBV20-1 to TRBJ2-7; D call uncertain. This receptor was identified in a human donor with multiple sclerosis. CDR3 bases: TGCAGTGCTAGTGATAGCACCTACGAGCAGTACTTC. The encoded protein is CSASDSTYEQYF.